Sequencing of this TCR beta chain was carried out in a study of T cells in Graves' hyperthyroidism and ophthalmopathy. This clonotype was seen repeatedly, ten times or more. RNA transcripts served as the template for amplifying TCR beta CDR3 regions. HTBI primers were the set used in a first-round RT-PCR of the TCR CDR3. TCRdb called the multiplex PCR reads again in MiXCR, with one record for every CDR3 protein. The sample lists almost 600,000 distinct CDR3 sequences, 46% occurring once. The CDR3 contains 17 residues. Per the germline V gene, CDR1 is SEHNR and CDR2 is FQNEAQ (reference sequence). V gave up 5 bases and J gave up 2 bases, with 16 bases separating them.

This sequence joins TRBV7-9 and TRBJ1-6; D gene ambiguous. The origin of this receptor is a woman aged 18-30 years with Graves' hyperthyroidism. Sample: peripheral blood or thyroid tissue (not recorded which). The CDR3 loop reads CASSHAGSLPYNSPLHF. In DNA, the CDR3 is TGTGCCAGCAGCCATGCGGGATCTTTGCCCTATAATTCACCCCTCCACTTT.